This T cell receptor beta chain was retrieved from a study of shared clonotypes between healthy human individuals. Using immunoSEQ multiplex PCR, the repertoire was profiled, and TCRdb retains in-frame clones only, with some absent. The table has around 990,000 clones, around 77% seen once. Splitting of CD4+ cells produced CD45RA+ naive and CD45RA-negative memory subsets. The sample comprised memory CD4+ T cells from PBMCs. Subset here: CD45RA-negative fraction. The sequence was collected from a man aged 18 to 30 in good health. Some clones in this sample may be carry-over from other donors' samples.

The CDR3 region is CASNRGAAGNEQFF. The CDR3 DNA follows: TGTGCCAGCAACCGGGGGGCGGCAGGCAATGAGCAGTTCTTC. The J gene is TRBJ2-1, the V gene TRBV9, with D possibly matching TRBD2 (7 bases). This CDR3 spans 14 amino acids. Between the trimmed V and J ends, which lost 6 bases and 6 bases, there was a span of 16 bases. Germline values: CDR1 SGDLS, CDR2 YYNGEE.